Reported below is one T cell receptor (beta chain). The germline gives CDR1 GTSNPN, CDR2 SVGIG (reference sequence). This CDR3 is 15 amino acids long. Germline trimming cut 0 bases from V and 2 bases from J; bases unmatched to any gene: 7. This entry belongs to a study of T cells after somatic rescue of genetic block. Produced via immunoSEQ multiplex PCR; TCRdb's table is partial and in-frame only. The sample lists some 67,000 clones; about 90% were seen once. The TCR was taken from a man aged 35 to 55. The sequencing sample was made of peripheral blood mononuclear cells (PBMCs). This sequence joins TRBV30 and TRBJ2-7; 7 nucleotides line up with TRBD2. CDR3 sequence: CAWSVGAGVAYEQYF. CDR3 DNA: TGTGCCTGGAGTGTAGGGGCGGGGGTTGCCTACGAGCAGTACTTC.